Sequencing of this T cell receptor beta chain was carried out in a study of neoadjuvant nivolumab and ipilimumab in lung cancer. This table comes from immunoSEQ multiplex PCR, and its TCRdb copy is limited to in-frame clones, with some not included. The sample lists approximately 23,000 clones, under 90% seen once, with about 21% in the top ten. The CDR3 extends over 14 amino acids. The germline gives CDR1 LNHDA, CDR2 SQIVND (reference sequence). The V and J ends lost 4 bases and 0 bases respectively, with 9 bases between them. The sequenced sample was peripheral blood, obtained before neoadjuvant nivolumab, alone or with ipilimumab. The V gene is TRBV19, the J gene TRBJ1-1; the D is unclear. The receptor comes from an adult with non-small cell lung cancer. The CDR3 DNA reads as TGTGCCAGTAGTAGAGCAGGTCTGAACACTGAAGCTTTCTTT. Translating it yields CASSRAGLNTEAFF.